This T cell receptor beta chain was sequenced for a study of cytomegalovirus exposure and HLA in healthy donors. Study in general: The 120 validation repertoires and the roughly 670 first-cohort repertoires shared a platform, a later analysis reported. Study results and caveats: While the bulk of TCR sequences proved rare, some public TCRs turned up in many donors. TCR beta chains numbering more than 150 were designated cytomegalovirus-associated.

TCRdb's table, derived via immunoSEQ multiplex PCR, lists solely in-frame clones and lacks some. Of 200,000 to 250,000 clones listed, over 70% are singletons. CDR1 is SGHTA and CDR2 is FQGNSA in the germline V gene. V shed 1 base and J 3 bases; nucleotides not matched to a gene: 8. The CDR3 contains 16 residues. Concerning this clone: Antigen: not known.

The sequenced material came from PBMCs. The chain recombines TRBV7-2 with TRBJ2-5, with 7 bases identical to TRBD2. The clonotype originates from a woman between 25 and 40 years old in good health and CMV-seropositive. The CDR3: CASSLGGAGTEETQYF. DNA for the CDR3: TGTGCCAGCAGCTTAGGGGGAGCGGGAACAGAAGAGACCCAGTACTTC.